These 27 T cell receptor beta chains came from one sample sequenced in a study of blood T cell repertoires in COVID-19. Profiling relied on immunoSEQ multiplex PCR, and the TCRdb table lists in-frame clones only, not all of them. Of tens of thousands of clones in the sample, around 86% were seen once. Source material: peripheral blood. The receptors shown here come from a human donor with active COVID-19. The donor label of this sample is uncertain.

The CDR3 region has the DNA TGTGCCAGCAGCTTAGCACCTGGGACACAAGAGACCCAGTACTTC. Translated, it gives CASSLAPGTQETQYF. J is TRBJ2-5 and V is TRBV7-8; weak D call: TRBD1 (6 bases). The V and J ends lost 0 bases and 2 bases respectively, with 10 bases between them. Germline CDR1 SGHVS, CDR2 FQNEAQ. The CDR3 extends over 15 amino acids.

The rearrangement joins TRBV19 to TRBJ2-1; TRBD2 might be the D (6 bases). V was shortened by 4 bases and J by 2 bases, with 12 bases between the two germline ends. The CDR3 runs 15 residues. Germline assignment: CDR1 LNHDA and CDR2 SQIVND (reference sequence). In DNA form, the CDR3 reads TGTGCCAGTAGTAAGGAGACTAGTCCCTACAATGAGCAGTTCTTC. It translates to CASSKETSPYNEQFF.

This clone was picked up a small number of times. V and J are TRBV4-1 and TRBJ2-1; D perhaps matches TRBD1 (6 bases). The germline V gene has CDR1 MGHRA and CDR2 YSYEKL. V lost 1 base and J lost 3, with 19 bases in between. This CDR3 is 18 amino acids long. The CDR3 bases are TGCGCCAGCAGCCAAGCCATTCATCCAGGGGCCATCTACAATGAGCAGTTCTTC. This sequence encodes CASSQAIHPGAIYNEQFF.

The chain joins TRBV10-1 to TRBJ2-3, with TRBD2 identical over 13 bases. There are 16 residues in the CDR3. Looked up from germline, CDR1 is WNHNN and CDR2 is SYGVQD (reference sequence). J lost 5 bases, V lost 0 bases, and 2 bases had no gene match. The CDR3 reads CASSESTSGGLDTQYF. In nucleotides, the CDR3 is TGCGCCAGCAGTGAGTCGACTAGCGGGGGGTTAGATACGCAGTATTTT.

The gene calls are TRBV19 and TRBJ1-4, with D unclear. Germline CDR1 LNHDA, CDR2 SQIVND (reference sequence). V shed 4 bases and J shed 2 bases, with 14 bases lying between them. The CDR3 consists of 16 residues. The CDR3 DNA is TGTGCCAGTAGTAACCTTCGGGGAGGGACTAATGAAAAACTGTTTTTT. Protein sequence: CASSNLRGGTNEKLFF.

This clone was detected a few times. The V call is TRBV28, the J call TRBJ2-5; 8 nucleotides match TRBD1. The CDR3 consists of 16 residues. Germline lookup yields CDR1 MDHEN and CDR2 SYDVKM. The ends lost 2 bases at V and 4 bases at J; junction bases unmatched: 9. CDR3 coding DNA: TGTGCCAGCAGTTTAAGACCAGGGGGCTTCTCAGAGACCCAGTACTTC. Amino acid sequence: CASSLRPGGFSETQYF.

V gene TRBV6-5 combines with J gene TRBJ2-7; D unresolved. Trimming pared 6 bases from V and 3 bases from J, leaving 12 bases between. CDR1 is MNHEY, CDR2 SVGAGI, per germline. This CDR3 is built from 13 residues. The CDR3 loop reads CASRDMAHYEQYF. The CDR3, as DNA: TGTGCCAGCAGAGACATGGCCCACTACGAGCAGTACTTC.

The V gene is TRBV7-8, the J gene TRBJ1-3; D possibly corresponds to TRBD1 (6 bases). The germline gives CDR1 SGHVS, CDR2 FQNEAQ. This CDR3 comprises 15 residues. Trimming cost V 1 base and J 2 bases, with 9 bases left between them. CDR3: CASSLGPGAGNTIYF. The CDR3 DNA sequence: TGTGCCAGCAGCTTAGGTCCAGGGGCTGGAAACACCATATATTTT.

This chain joins TRBV6-5 and TRBJ1-1, with TRBD1 identical over 7 bases. The CDR3 is 12 residues long. CDR1 and CDR2 from the germline V gene are MNHEY and SVGAGI. V dropped 1 base and J dropped 8; count of bases not matched to a gene: 1. In nucleotides, the CDR3 is TGTGCCAGCAGTTACTTGACAGGGGAAGCTTTCTTT. Translated: CASSYLTGEAFF.

The chain links TRBV6-5 to TRBJ2-7; TRBD2 matches at 12 bases. In germline, CDR1 is MNHEY, CDR2 SVGAGI. J gave up 7 bases and V 6 bases, and 10 bases lay outside the gene matches. The CDR3 sequence is 15 residues long. In DNA form, the CDR3 reads TGTGCCAGCAGGAAGTTTCTAGCGGGGGGGTTTGAGCAGTACTTC. This encodes CASRKFLAGGFEQYF.

The V and J genes are TRBV7-2 and TRBJ2-5, with TRBD2 as a possible D gene (6 bases). Germline V gene sequence: CDR1 SGHTA, CDR2 FQGNSA. V was pared by 8 bases and J by 5 bases, with 12 bases between. CDR3 length: 12 amino acids. The DNA of the CDR3 is TGTGCCAGCTTGGGGGGAGGCGAGACCCAGTACTTC. Residues: CASLGGGETQYF.

Concerning this clone: Relative to the germline gene, one junction end is altered; a read error may explain this. The gene calls are TRBV4-1 and TRBJ1-1; 7 positions agree with TRBD1. The CDR3 extends over 19 amino acids. Germline assignment: CDR1 MGHRA and CDR2 YSYEKL. CDR3 in amino acids: CASSHDLAGTATPNSEAFF. CDR3 DNA: TGCGCCAGCAGCCATGATCTTGCCGGGACAGCAACTCCGAACAGTGAAGCTTTCTTT.

This clone was seen only a few times. V usage is TRBV11-1 and J usage is TRBJ2-2; D possibly corresponds to TRBD2 (5 bases). Trimming removed 3 bases from V and 4 bases from J, with 9 bases in between. Looked up from germline, CDR1 is SGHAT and CDR2 is FQDESV (reference sequence). The CDR3 is 14 residues long. The CDR3 DNA reads TGTGCCAGCAGCTTGGGGAGAATCACCGGGGAGCTGTTTTTT. Protein sequence: CASSLGRITGELFF. The variable domain in full, completed from reference TRBV11-1 and TRBJ2-2, reads EAEVAQSPRYKITEKSQAVAFWCDPISGHATLYWYRQILGQGPELLVQFQDESVVDDSQLPKDRFSAERLKGVDSTLKIQPAELGDSAMYLCASSLGRITGELFFGEGSRLTVL.

This clone was counted only a few times. The chain combines TRBV28 with TRBJ2-1; 12 bases line up with TRBD2. Per the germline V gene, CDR1 is MDHEN and CDR2 is SYDVKM. The CDR3 has 15 residues. The J segment lost 10 bases and the V segment lost 10 bases, leaving 14 bases of the junction unmatched. For the CDR3, the DNA is TGTGCCACCAATGACGGAGCTAGCGGGAGGGCCGAGCAGTTCTTC. It codes for CATNDGASGRAEQFF.

V gene TRBV2 combines with J gene TRBJ1-1; TRBD1 is a possible D gene (6 bases). Trimming removed 8 bases from V and 3 bases from J, with 13 bases in between. Germline V gene lookup returns CDR1 SNHLY and CDR2 FYNNEI. This CDR3 comprises 13 residues. CDR3 loop: CASRIRQDTEAFF. Here the CDR3 DNA reads TGTGCCAGCCGAATCCGACAGGACACTGAAGCTTTCTTT.

This chain links TRBV3-1 (or the pseudogene TRBV3-2) with TRBJ2-1, with 8 positions matching TRBD1. The CDR3 contains 16 residues. Trimming at V came to 1 base and at J to 0 bases, leaving 2 bases not matched to a gene. Germline V lookup: CDR1 LGHDT, CDR2 YNNKEL (reference sequence). DNA of the CDR3: TGTGCCAGCAGCCAAGCAGACAGGGGCTCCTACAATGAGCAGTTCTTC. Encoded protein: CASSQADRGSYNEQFF.

This chain uses TRBV2 with TRBJ1-2, with D unclear. Germline-derived CDR1 and CDR2 are SNHLY and FYNNEI. V dropped 2 bases and J dropped 8 bases, with 12 bases sitting between them. This CDR3 comprises 13 residues. This CDR3 is CASSEMSVRGYTF. The CDR3 DNA is TGTGCCAGCAGTGAAATGTCGGTTAGAGGCTACACCTTC.

Comment on this clone: This sample also contains other DNA sequences that code for the same CDR3. The gene calls are TRBV7-9 and TRBJ2-3, with a tentative D call TRBD2 (6 bases). Trimming cost V 3 bases and J 3 bases, with 10 bases left between them. The germline V gene has CDR1 SEHNR and CDR2 FQNEAQ (reference sequence). The CDR3 spans 14 residues. In nucleotides, the CDR3 is TGTGCCAGCAGCTTGGAGGGAAGTACAGATACGCAGTATTTT. Translation: CASSLEGSTDTQYF.

The chain links TRBV19 to TRBJ2-6; 14 positions agree with TRBD2. The length of the CDR3 is 18 residues. Germline CDR1 is LNHDA and CDR2 is SQIVND (reference sequence). The junction had 3 bases not matched to a gene; V was cut back by 5 bases and J by 0 bases. CDR3 nucleotides: TGTGCCAGTAGTCCGGGACTAGCGGGAGACTCTGGGGCCAACGTCCTGACTTTC. The encoded protein is CASSPGLAGDSGANVLTF. Full variable domain (rest looked up from reference TRBV19 and TRBJ2-6): DGGITQSPKYLFRKEGQNVTLSCEQNLNHDAMYWYRQDPGQGLRLIYYSQIVNDFQKGDIAEGYSVSREKKESFPLTVTSAQKNPTAFYLCASSPGLAGDSGANVLTFGAGSRLTVL.

A note on this clone: A junction boundary mismatches the germline segment, possibly from a read error. The V and J genes are TRBV9 and TRBJ1-5, with 11 bases matching TRBD1. CDR3 length equals 14 residues. Germline assignment: CDR1 SGDLS and CDR2 YYNGEE. The CDR3, as DNA: TGTGCCAGTAGCGGACAGGGGGCTGGGGAGCCCCAGCATTTT. As protein: CASSGQGAGEPQHF.

The rearrangement uses TRBV19 and TRBJ1-1, with TRBD1 as a possible D gene (6 bases). Trimming pared 6 bases from V and 5 bases from J, leaving 13 bases between. This CDR3 spans 13 amino acids. CDR1 and CDR2 (germline): LNHDA, SQIVND (reference sequence). In DNA, the CDR3 is TGTGCCAGTAGGACAGGAAAGGGGACTGAAGCTTTCTTT. Translating gives CASRTGKGTEAFF.

This clone was counted once. The chain carries TRBV28 and TRBJ2-7; no reliable D call. V lost 2 bases and J 5 bases, leaving 4 bases between the germline ends. The CDR3 covers 11 residues. Per the germline V gene, CDR1 is MDHEN and CDR2 is SYDVKM. The CDR3 reads CASSLLNEQYF. The CDR3 bases are TGTGCCAGCAGTTTACTTAACGAGCAGTACTTC.

The rearrangement links TRBV5-1 to TRBJ2-7, with 7 bases lining up with TRBD1. V shed 3 bases, J shed 6 bases, and the junction held 6 bases outside the gene matches. This CDR3 is 13 amino acids long. The germline gives CDR1 SGHRS, CDR2 YFSETQ. The CDR3 loop reads CASSSRRGSEQYF. The CDR3 nucleotides are TGCGCCAGCAGCTCCCGCAGGGGGAGCGAGCAGTACTTC.

The rearrangement links TRBV29-1 to TRBJ2-5, with 7 bases aligning to TRBD1. Germline CDR1 and CDR2: SQVTM and ANQGSEA. The ends lost 7 bases at V and 4 bases at J; junction bases unmatched: 3. The CDR3 covers 11 residues. CDR3: CSGQGLETQYF. The DNA of the CDR3 is TGCAGCGGACAGGGCTTAGAGACCCAGTACTTC.

This clone was observed a single time. The chain combines TRBV7-2 with TRBJ2-2; D unresolved. Trimming shortened V by 3 bases and J by 1 base, and 6 bases separated the two germline ends. This CDR3 is built from 14 residues. The V gene's germline CDR1 is SGHTA and CDR2 FQGNSA. The chain's CDR3 is CASSFRVNTGELFF. The CDR3 coding sequence is TGTGCCAGCAGCTTCCGTGTGAACACCGGGGAGCTGTTTTTT.

The V and J genes are TRBV5-4 and TRBJ2-5; D is unclear. V was pared by 0 bases and J by 3 bases, with 9 bases between. Germline V CDR1 and CDR2: SGHNT, YYREEE (reference sequence). The CDR3 sequence is 14 residues long. In DNA, the CDR3 is TGTGCCAGCAGCTTGGTGCTAGAGGAAGAGACCCAGTACTTC. It yields the protein CASSLVLEEETQYF.

The chain recombines TRBV7-8 with TRBJ2-3; D gene unclear. There are 13 residues in the CDR3. V dropped 6 bases and J dropped 8 bases, with 15 bases sitting between them. Germline CDR1 and CDR2: SGHVS and FQNEAQ. CDR3 in amino acids: CASRRDEAATQYF. The CDR3 DNA reads TGTGCCAGCAGGCGTGACGAGGCGGCTACGCAGTATTTT.